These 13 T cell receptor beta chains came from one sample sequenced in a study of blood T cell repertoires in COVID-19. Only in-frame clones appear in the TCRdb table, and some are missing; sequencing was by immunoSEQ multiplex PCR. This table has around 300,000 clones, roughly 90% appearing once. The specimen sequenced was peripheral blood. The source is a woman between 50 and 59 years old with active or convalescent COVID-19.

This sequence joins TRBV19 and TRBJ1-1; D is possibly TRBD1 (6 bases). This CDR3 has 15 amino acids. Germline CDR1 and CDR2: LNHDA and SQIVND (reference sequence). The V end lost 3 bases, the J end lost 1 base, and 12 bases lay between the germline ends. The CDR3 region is CASSMLQGWNTEAFF. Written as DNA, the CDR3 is TGTGCCAGTAGTATGCTTCAGGGGTGGAACACTGAAGCTTTCTTT.

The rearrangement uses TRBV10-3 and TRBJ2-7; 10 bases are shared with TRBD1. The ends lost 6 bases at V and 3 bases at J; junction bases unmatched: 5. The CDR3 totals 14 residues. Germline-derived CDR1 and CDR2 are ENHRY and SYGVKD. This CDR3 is CAIRETGGIYEQYF. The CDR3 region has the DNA TGTGCCATCAGGGAGACAGGGGGCATCTACGAGCAGTACTTC.

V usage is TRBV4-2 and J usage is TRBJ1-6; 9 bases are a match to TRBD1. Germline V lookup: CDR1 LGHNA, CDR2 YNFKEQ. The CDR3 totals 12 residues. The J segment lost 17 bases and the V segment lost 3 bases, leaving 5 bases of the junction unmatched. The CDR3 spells CASSQGQGRVHF. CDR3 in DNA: TGTGCCAGCAGCCAGGGACAGGGCAGGGTCCACTTT.

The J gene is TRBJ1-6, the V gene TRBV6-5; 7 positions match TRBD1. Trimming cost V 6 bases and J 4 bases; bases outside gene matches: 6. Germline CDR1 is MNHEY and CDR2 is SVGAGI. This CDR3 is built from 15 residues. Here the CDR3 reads CASRPETGYNSPLHF. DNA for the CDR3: TGTGCCAGCAGGCCGGAGACAGGGTATAATTCACCCCTCCACTTT.

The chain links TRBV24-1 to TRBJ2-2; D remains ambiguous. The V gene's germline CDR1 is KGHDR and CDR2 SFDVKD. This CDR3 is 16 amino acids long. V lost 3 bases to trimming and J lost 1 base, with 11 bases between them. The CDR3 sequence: CATSDPLLRNTGELFF. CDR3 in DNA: TGTGCCACCAGTGATCCGTTGTTGAGGAACACCGGGGAGCTGTTTTTT.

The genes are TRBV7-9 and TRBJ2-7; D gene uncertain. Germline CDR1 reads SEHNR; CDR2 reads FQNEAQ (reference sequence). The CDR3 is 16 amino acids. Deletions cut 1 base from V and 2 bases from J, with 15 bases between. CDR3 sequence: CASSLGRPYSPYEQYF. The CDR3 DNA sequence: TGTGCCAGCAGCTTAGGCAGGCCCTACAGCCCCTACGAGCAGTACTTC.

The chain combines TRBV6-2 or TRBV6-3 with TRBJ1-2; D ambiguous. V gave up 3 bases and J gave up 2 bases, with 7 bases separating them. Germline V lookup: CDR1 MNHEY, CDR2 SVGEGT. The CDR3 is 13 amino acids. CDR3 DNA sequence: TGTGCCAGCAGTTATAACAGAAACTATGGCTACACCTTC. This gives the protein CASSYNRNYGYTF.

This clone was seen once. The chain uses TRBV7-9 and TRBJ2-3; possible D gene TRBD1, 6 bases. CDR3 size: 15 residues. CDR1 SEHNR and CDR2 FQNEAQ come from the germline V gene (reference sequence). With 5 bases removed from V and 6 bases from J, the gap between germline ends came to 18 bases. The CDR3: CASSAGAQPGDTQYF. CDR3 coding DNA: TGTGCCAGCAGCGCAGGGGCTCAGCCAGGGGATACGCAGTATTTT.

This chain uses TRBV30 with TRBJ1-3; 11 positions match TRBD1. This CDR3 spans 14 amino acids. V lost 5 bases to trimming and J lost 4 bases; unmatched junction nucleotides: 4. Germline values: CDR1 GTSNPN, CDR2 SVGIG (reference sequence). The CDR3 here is CAWGQGASGNTIYF. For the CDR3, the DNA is TGTGCCTGGGGACAGGGGGCATCCGGAAACACCATATATTTT.

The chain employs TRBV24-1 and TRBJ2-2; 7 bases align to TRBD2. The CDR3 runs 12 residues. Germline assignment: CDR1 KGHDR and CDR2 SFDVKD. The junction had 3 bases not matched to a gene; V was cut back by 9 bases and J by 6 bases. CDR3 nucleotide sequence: TGTGCCACCTCCGGGGGGTCCGGGGAGCTGTTTTTT. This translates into CATSGGSGELFF.

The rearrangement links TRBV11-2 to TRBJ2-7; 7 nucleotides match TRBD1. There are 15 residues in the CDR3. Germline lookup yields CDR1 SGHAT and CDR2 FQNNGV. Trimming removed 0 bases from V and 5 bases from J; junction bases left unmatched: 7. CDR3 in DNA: TGTGCCAGCAGCTTAGATGGGACAGCCGGCAACGAGCAGTACTTC. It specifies CASSLDGTAGNEQYF.

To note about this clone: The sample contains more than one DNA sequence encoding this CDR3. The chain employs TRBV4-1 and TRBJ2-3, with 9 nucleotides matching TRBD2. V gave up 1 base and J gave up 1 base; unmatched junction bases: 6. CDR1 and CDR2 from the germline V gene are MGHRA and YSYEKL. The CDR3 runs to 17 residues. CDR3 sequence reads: CASSQGGAGGGTDTQYF. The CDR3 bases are TGCGCCAGCAGCCAAGGAGGGGCGGGAGGGGGCACAGATACGCAGTATTTT.

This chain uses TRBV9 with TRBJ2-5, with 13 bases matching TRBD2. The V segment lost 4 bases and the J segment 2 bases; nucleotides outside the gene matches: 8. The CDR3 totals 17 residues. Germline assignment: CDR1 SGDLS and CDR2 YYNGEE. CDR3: CASSPRTSGSGQETQYF. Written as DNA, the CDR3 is TGTGCCAGCAGCCCCCGGACTAGCGGGAGCGGTCAAGAGACCCAGTACTTC.